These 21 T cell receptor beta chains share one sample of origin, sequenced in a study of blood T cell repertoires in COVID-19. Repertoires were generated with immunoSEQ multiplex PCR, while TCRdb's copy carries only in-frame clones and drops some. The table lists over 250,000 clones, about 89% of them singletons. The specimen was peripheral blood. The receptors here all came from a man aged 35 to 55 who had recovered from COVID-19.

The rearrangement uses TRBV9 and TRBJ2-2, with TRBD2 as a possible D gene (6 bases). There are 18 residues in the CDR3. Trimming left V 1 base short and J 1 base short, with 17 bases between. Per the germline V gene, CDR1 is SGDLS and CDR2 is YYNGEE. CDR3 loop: CASSVPLRGAGNTGELFF. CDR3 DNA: TGTGCCAGCAGCGTACCGTTACGAGGAGCGGGGAACACCGGGGAGCTGTTTTTT.

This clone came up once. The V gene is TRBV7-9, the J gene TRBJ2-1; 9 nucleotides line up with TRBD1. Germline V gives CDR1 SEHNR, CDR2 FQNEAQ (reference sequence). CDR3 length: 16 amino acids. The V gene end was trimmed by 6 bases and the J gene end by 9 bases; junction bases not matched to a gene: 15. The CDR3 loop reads CASSPTATGQGREQFF. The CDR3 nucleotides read TGTGCCAGCAGTCCAACGGCCACGGGACAGGGCCGTGAGCAGTTCTTC.

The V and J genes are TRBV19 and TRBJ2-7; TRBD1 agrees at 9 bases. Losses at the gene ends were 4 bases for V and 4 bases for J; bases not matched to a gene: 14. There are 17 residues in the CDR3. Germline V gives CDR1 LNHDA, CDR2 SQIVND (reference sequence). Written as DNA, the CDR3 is TGTGCCAGTAGTACGGGGACAGGGACGGCGATATGGTACGAGCAGTACTTC. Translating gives CASSTGTGTAIWYEQYF.

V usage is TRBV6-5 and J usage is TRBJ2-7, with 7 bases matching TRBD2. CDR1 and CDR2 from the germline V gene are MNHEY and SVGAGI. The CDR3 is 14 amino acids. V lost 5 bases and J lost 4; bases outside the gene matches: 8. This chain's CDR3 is CASSPSGTQYEQYF. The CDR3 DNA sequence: TGTGCCAGCAGTCCCAGCGGGACCCAGTACGAGCAGTACTTC.

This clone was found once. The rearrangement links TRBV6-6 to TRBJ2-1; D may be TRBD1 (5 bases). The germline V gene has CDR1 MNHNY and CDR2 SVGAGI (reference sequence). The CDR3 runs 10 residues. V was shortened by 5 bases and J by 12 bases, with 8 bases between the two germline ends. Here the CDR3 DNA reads TGTGCCAGCAGTGGAAGGGGGCAGTTCTTC. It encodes CASSGRGQFF.

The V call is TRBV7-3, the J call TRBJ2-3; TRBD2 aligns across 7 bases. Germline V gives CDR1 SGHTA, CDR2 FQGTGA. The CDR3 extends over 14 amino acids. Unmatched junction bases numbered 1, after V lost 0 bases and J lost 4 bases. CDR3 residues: CASSLTAGADTQYF. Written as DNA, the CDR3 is TGTGCCAGCAGCTTAACCGCGGGGGCAGATACGCAGTATTTT.

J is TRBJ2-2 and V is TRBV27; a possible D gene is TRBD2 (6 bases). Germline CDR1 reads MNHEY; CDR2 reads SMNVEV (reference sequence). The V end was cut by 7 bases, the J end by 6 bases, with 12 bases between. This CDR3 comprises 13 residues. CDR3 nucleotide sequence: TGTGCCAGCACTCTACGGGGGTCCGGGGAGCTGTTTTTT. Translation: CASTLRGSGELFF.

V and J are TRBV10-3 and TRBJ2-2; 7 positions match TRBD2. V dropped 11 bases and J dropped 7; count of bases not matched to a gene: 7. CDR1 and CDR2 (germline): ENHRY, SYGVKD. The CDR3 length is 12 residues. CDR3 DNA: TGTGCCGCCCTAGCGGAAAGCGGGGAGCTGTTTTTT. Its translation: CAALAESGELFF.

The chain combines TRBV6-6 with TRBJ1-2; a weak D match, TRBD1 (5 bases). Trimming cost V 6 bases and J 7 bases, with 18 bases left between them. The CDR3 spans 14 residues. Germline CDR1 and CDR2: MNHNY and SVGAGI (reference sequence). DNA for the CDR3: TGTGCCAGCAGCCCCGGACATCGCTCGGTTGGCTACACCTTC. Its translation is CASSPGHRSVGYTF.

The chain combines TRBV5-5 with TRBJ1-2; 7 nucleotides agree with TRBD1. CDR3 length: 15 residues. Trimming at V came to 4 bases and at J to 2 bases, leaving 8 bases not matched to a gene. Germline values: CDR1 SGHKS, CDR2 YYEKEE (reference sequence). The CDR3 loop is CASSHPGGQNYGYTF. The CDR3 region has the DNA TGTGCCAGCAGCCACCCCGGGGGACAGAACTATGGCTACACCTTC.

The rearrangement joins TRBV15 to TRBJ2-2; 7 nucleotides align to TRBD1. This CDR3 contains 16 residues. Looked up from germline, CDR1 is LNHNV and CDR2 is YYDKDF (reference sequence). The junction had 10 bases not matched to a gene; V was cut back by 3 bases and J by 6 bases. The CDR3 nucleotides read TGTGCCACCAGCAGCCGGGACAGTGATAAGTCCGGGGAGCTGTTTTTT. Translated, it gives CATSSRDSDKSGELFF.

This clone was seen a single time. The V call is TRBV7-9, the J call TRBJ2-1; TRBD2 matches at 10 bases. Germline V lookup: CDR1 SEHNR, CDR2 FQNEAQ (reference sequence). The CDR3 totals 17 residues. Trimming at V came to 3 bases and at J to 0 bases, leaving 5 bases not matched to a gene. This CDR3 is CASSLQTSGPSYNEQFF. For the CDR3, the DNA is TGTGCCAGCAGCTTGCAGACTAGCGGGCCCTCCTACAATGAGCAGTTCTTC.

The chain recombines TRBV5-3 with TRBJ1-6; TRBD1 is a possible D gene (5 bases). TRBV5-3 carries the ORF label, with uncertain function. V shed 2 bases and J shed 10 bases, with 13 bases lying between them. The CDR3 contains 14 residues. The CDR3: CARSLTRVRSPLHF. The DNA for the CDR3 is TGTGCCAGAAGCTTAACCAGGGTTAGATCACCCCTCCACTTT.

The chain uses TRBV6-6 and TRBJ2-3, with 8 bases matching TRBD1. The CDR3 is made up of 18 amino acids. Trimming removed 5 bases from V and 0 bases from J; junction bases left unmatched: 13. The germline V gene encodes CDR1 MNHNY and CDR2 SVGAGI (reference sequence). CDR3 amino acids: CASSPGTGTSLSTDTQYF. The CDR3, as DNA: TGTGCCAGCAGTCCTGGGACAGGAACAAGCCTTAGCACAGATACGCAGTATTTT.

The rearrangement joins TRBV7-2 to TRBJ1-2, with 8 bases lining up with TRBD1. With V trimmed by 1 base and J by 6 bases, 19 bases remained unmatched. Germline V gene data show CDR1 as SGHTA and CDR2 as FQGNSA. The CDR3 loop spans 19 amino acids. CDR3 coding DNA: TGTGCCAGCAGCTTAGTTATGTCCGGGACAGGCGCCCTAAAGGATGGCTACACCTTC. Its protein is CASSLVMSGTGALKDGYTF.

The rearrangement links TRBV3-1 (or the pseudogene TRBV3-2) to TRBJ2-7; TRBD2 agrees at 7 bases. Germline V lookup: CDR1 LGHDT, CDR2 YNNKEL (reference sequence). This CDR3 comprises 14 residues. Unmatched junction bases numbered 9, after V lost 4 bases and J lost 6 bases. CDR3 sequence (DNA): TGTGCCAGCAGCCCAAGGCCGACTAGCTCCGAGCAGTACTTC. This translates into CASSPRPTSSEQYF.

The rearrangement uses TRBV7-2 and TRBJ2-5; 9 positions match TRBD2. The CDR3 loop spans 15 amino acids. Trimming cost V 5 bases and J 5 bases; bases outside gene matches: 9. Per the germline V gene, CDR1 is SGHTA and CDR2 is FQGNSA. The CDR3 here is CASSLGLAGYETQYF. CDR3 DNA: TGTGCCAGCAGCCTCGGGCTAGCGGGGTATGAGACCCAGTACTTC.

In DNA form, the CDR3 reads TGTGCCAGCAGCCACAATACAGGTACCCACGAGCAGTACTTC. Translating gives CASSHNTGTHEQYF. The chain recombines TRBV7-2 with TRBJ2-7, with D perhaps TRBD1 (5 bases). There are 14 residues in the CDR3. The germline gives CDR1 SGHTA, CDR2 FQGNSA. The V gene lost 5 bases and the J gene lost 5 bases, with 16 bases spanning the gap.

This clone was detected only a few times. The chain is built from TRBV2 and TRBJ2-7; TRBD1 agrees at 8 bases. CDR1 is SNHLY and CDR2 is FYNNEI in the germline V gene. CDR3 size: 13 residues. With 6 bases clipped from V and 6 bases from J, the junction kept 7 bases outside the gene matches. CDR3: CASSAGTGVEQYF. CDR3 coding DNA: TGTGCCAGCAGCGCCGGGACAGGAGTCGAGCAGTACTTC.

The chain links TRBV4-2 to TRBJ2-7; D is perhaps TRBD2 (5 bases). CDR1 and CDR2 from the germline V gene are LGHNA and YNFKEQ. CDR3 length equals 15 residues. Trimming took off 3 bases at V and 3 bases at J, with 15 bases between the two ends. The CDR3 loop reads CASSQSALANYEQYF. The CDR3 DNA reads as TGTGCCAGCAGCCAGAGTGCCCTAGCTAACTACGAGCAGTACTTC.

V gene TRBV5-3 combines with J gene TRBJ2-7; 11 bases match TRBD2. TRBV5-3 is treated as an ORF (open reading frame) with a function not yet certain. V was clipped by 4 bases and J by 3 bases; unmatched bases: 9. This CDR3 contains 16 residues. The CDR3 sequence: CARSRRLAGCDYEQYF. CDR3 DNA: TGTGCCAGAAGCCGCCGACTAGCGGGATGTGACTACGAGCAGTACTTC.